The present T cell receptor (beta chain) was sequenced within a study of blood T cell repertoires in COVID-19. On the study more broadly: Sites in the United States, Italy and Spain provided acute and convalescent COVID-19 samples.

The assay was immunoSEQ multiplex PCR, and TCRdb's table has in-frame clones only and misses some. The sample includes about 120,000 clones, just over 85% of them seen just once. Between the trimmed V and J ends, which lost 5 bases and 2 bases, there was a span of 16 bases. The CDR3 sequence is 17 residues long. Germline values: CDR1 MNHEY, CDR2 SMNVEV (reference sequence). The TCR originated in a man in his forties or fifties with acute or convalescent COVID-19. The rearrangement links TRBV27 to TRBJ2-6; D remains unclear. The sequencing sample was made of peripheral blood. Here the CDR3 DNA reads TGTGCCAGCAGTATCCGACCCCGAGGAACTGGGGCCAACGTCCTGACTTTC. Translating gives CASSIRPRGTGANVLTF.